This record concerns one TCR beta chain sequence. Its antigen is not known. The data are from a study of T cell repertoires in cytomegalovirus infection. The overall study: Recently identified HLA-C-restricted CMV epitopes were among the peptides used.

Germline loops: CDR1 ENHRY, CDR2 SYGVKD. With 7 bases removed from V and 1 base from J, the gap between germline ends came to 19 bases. There are 17 residues in the CDR3. One entry per CDR3 protein results from TCRdb running MiXCR on the reads. The table has 340,000 or so distinct CDR3 sequences, 20% to 25% seen once. Study-level points and caveats: The study identified carriers of CMV plus the relevant HLA from cumulative public TCR beta family frequency.

The sequencing used cultured PBMCs, collected from culture after CMV antigen stimulation. The TCR was taken from a human donor in good health (CMV status not recorded). Some clones in this sample may be carry-over from other donors' samples. V usage is TRBV10-3 and J usage is TRBJ2-2, with a possible D match to TRBD2 (5 bases). CDR3: CAITPAVGRENTGELFF. The CDR3 DNA reads TGTGCCATCACCCCGGCCGTCGGACGGGAGAACACCGGGGAGCTGTTTTTT.